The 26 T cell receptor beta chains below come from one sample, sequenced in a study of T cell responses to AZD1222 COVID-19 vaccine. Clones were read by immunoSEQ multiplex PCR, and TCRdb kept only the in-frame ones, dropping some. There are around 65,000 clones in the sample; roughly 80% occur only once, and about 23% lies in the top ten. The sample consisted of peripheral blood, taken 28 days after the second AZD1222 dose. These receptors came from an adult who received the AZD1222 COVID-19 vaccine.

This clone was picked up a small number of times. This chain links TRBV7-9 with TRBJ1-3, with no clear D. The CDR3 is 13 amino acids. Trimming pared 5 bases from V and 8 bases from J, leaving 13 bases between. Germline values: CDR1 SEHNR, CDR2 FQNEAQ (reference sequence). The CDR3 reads CASSHDTVYTIYF. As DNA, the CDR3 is TGTGCCAGCAGCCACGACACCGTGTACACCATATATTTT.

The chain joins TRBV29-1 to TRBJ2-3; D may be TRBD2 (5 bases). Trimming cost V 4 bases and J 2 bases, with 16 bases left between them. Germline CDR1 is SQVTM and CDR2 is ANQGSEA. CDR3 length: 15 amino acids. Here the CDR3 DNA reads TGCAGCGTTGGTCACCTAGCCCCGGTCACAGATACGCAGTATTTT. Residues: CSVGHLAPVTDTQYF.

In DNA form, the CDR3 reads TGTGCCAGCAGCCCTACCCTCGGAGATACGCAGTATTTT. The encoded protein is CASSPTLGDTQYF. This chain connects TRBV7-2 to TRBJ2-3; no firm D call. The CDR3 is 13 amino acids. The V gene's germline CDR1 is SGHTA and CDR2 FQGNSA. V was clipped by 5 bases and J by 5 bases, with 11 bases between them.

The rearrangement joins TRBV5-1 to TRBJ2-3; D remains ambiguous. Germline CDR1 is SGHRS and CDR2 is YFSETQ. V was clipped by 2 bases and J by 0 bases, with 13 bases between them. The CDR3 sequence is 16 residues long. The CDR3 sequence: CASSFGLARSTDTQYF. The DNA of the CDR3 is TGCGCCAGCAGCTTTGGGCTTGCACGGAGCACAGATACGCAGTATTTT.

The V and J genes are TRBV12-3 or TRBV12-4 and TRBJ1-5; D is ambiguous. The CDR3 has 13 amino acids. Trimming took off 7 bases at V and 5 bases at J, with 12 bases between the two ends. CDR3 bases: TGTGCCAGCACCCTTAGACGAGATCAGCCCCAGCATTTT. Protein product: CASTLRRDQPQHF.

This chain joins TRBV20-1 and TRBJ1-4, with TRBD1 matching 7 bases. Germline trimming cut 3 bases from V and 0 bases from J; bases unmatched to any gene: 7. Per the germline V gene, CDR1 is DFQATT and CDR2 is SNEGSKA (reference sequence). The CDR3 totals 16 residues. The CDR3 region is CSASVDRDATNEKLFF. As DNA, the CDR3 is TGCAGTGCTAGTGTCGACAGGGACGCAACTAATGAAAAACTGTTTTTT.

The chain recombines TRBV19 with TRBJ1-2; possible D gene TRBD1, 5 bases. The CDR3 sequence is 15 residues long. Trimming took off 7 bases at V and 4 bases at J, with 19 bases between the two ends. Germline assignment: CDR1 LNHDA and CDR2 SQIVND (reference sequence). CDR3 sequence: CASTNVAGRLYGYTF. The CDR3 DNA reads TGTGCCAGTACGAACGTGGCAGGGCGACTCTATGGCTACACCTTC.

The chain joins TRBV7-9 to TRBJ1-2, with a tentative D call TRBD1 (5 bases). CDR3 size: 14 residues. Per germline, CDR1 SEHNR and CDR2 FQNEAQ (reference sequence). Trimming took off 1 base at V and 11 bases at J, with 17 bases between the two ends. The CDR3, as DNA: TGTGCCAGCAGCTTAGTGGTAGGGGTTGCTTCTTACACCTTC. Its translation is CASSLVVGVASYTF.

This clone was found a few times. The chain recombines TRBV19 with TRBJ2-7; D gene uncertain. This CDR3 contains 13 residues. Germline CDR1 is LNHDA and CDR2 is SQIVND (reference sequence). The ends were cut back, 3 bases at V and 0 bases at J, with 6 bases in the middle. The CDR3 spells CASSMGISYEQYF. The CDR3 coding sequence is TGTGCCAGTAGTATGGGCATCTCCTACGAGCAGTACTTC.

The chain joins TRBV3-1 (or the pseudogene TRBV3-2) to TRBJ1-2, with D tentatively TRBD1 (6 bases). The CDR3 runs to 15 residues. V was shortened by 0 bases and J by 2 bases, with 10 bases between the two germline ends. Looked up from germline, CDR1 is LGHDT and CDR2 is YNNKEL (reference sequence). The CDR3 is CASSQEGGGNYGYTF. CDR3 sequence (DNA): TGTGCCAGCAGCCAAGAGGGAGGGGGAAACTATGGCTACACCTTC.

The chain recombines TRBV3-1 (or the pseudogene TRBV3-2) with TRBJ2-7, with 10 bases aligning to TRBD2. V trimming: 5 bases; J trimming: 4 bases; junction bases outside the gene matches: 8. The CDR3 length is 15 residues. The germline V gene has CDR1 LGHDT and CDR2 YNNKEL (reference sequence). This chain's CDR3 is CASSETSGPGYEQYF. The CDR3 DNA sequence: TGTGCCAGCAGCGAGACTAGCGGGCCAGGTTACGAGCAGTACTTC.

DNA for the CDR3: TGCGCCAGCAGTGAGCCCCCAGGCGTAGACAGGGTCTACAATGAGCAGTTCTTC. It yields the protein CASSEPPGVDRVYNEQFF. The rearrangement links TRBV10-1 to TRBJ2-1, with TRBD1 identical over 7 bases. This CDR3 has 18 amino acids. CDR1 and CDR2 (germline): WNHNN, SYGVQD (reference sequence). The junction had 13 bases not matched to a gene; V was cut back by 2 bases and J by 3 bases.

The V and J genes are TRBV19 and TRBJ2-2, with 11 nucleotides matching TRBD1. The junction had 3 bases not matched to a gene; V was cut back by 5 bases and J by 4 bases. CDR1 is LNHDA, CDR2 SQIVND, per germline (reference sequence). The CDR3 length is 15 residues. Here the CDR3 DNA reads TGTGCCAGTAGTTGGGGGACAGGGGGCACCGGGGAGCTGTTTTTT. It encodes CASSWGTGGTGELFF.

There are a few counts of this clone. CDR3 DNA: TGTGCCAGCAGCTCAGAAGGGCGGGATGGCTATGGCTACACCTTC. It encodes CASSSEGRDGYGYTF. The chain carries TRBV11-3 and TRBJ1-2, with unresolved D. Trimming took 4 bases from V and 4 from J, leaving 16 bases between them. CDR1 SGHNT and CDR2 YENEEA come from the germline V gene. This CDR3 spans 15 amino acids.

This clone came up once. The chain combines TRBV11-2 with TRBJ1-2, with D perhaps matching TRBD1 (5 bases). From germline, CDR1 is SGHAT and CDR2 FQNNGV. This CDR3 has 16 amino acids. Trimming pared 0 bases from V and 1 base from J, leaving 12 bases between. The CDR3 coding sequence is TGTGCCAGCAGCTTAGACCCTTTGGGGGGTAACTATGGCTACACCTTC. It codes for CASSLDPLGGNYGYTF.

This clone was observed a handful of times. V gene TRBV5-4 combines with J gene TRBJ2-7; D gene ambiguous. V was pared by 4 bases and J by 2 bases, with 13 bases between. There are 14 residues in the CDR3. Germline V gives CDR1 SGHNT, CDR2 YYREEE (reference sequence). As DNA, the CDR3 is TGTGCCAGCAGCCCCTCCCCGTCACCCTACGAGCAGTACTTC. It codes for CASSPSPSPYEQYF.

For the CDR3, the DNA is TGTGCCACCAGTGGGGGCCTGGGGCAGGGCTACACCTTC. It codes for CATSGGLGQGYTF. The gene calls are TRBV24-1 and TRBJ1-2; D is perhaps TRBD1 (5 bases). Trimming removed 5 bases at V and 8 bases at J, with 14 bases between. The germline V gene encodes CDR1 KGHDR and CDR2 SFDVKD. This CDR3 region has 13 residues.

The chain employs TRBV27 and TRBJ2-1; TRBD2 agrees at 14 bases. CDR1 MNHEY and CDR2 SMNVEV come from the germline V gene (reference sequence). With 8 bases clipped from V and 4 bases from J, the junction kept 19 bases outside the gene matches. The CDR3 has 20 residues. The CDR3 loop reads CASPPPRLAGGPAAYNEQFF. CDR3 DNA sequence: TGTGCCAGCCCCCCCCCTCGACTAGCGGGAGGGCCCGCGGCTTACAATGAGCAGTTCTTC.

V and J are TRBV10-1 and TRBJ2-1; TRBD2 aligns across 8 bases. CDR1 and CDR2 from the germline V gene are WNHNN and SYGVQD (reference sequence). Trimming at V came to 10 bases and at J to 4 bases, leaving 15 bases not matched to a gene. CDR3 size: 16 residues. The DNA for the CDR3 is TGCGCCACCGGAGGTGGGTTAGCGGGGACATACAATGAGCAGTTCTTC. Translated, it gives CATGGGLAGTYNEQFF.

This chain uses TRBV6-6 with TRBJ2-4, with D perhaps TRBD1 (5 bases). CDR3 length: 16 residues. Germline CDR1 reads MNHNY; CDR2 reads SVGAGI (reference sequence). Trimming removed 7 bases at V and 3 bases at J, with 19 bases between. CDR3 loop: CASKASRVSLKNIQYF. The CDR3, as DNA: TGTGCCAGCAAAGCTTCCAGGGTCTCTCTCAAAAACATTCAGTACTTC.

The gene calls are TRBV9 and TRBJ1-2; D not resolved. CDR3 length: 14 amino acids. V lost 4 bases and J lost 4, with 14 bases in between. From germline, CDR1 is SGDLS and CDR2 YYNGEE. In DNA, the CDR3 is TGTGCCAGCAGCTTAGGGCAGGACTCCTATGGCTACACCTTC. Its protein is CASSLGQDSYGYTF.

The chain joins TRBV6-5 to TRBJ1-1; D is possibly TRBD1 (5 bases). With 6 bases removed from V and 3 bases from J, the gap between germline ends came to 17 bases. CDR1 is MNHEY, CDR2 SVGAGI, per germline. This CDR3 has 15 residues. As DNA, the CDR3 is TGTGCCAGCAGAGAGGGACCTCCCGGGGACACTGAAGCTTTCTTT. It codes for CASREGPPGDTEAFF.

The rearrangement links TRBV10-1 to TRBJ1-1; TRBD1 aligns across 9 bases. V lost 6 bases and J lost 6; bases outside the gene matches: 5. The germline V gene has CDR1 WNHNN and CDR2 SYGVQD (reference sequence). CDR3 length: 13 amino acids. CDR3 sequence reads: CASRRDREAEAFF. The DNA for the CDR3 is TGCGCCAGCAGAAGGGACAGGGAGGCTGAAGCTTTCTTT.

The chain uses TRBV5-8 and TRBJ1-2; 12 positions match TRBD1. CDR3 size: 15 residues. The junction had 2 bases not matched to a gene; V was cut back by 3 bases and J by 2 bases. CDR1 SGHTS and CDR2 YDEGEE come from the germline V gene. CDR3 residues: CASSWGTGGNYGYTF. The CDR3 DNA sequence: TGTGCCAGCAGCTGGGGGACAGGGGGCAACTATGGCTACACCTTC.

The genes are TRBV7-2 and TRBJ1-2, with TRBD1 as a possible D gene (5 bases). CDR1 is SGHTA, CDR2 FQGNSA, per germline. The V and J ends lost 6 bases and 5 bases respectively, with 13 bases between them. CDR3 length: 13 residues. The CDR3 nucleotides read TGTGCCAGCAGGTTCGACAGTGTATATGGCTACACCTTC. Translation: CASRFDSVYGYTF.

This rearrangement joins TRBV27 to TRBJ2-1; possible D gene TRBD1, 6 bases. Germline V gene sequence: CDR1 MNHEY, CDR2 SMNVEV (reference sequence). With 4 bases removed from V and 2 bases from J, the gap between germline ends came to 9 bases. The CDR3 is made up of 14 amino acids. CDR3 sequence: CASSWQGTYNEQFF. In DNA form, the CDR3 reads TGTGCCAGCAGTTGGCAGGGGACCTACAATGAGCAGTTCTTC.